This T cell receptor (beta chain) stems from a study of Graves' ophthalmopathy and Graves' hyperthyroidism. Disease in donors with ophthalmopathy had moderate-to-severe activity, CAS ≥3, NOSPECS ≥4 and under 3 months' duration. V dropped 6 bases and J dropped 6 bases, with 17 bases sitting between them. Germline values: CDR1 MGHDK, CDR2 SYGVNS. CDR3 size: 15 residues. TCR beta CDR3 regions were amplified from RNA transcripts. HTBI primers served in a first-round RT-PCR, which a second-round multiplex PCR followed. A single record per CDR3 protein comes from TCRdb applying MiXCR to the multiplex PCR reads. The repertoire holds about 740,000 distinct CDR3 sequences, with around 40% as singletons. Findings and caveats of the study: As the model predicted ophthalmopathy progression, it achieved a sensitivity of 70.59% and a specificity of 72.22%. Blood was where most expanded thyroid clonotypes above 0.001 frequency also turned up. Between ophthalmopathy and stable hyperthyroidism, a 13-signature model drew a separation with 87.88% sensitivity and about 81% specificity.

A remark on this clonotype: The antigen remains undetermined.

The specimen was peripheral blood. The J gene is TRBJ2-2, the V gene TRBV25-1; possibly TRBD2 for D (5 bases). This clonotype originated in an adult man with Graves' ophthalmopathy. CDR3 region: CASSATTEGPGELFF. The CDR3 nucleotides read TGTGCCAGCAGCGCCACGACCGAGGGCCCCGGGGAGCTGTTTTTT.